This T cell receptor beta chain derives from a study of shared clonotypes between healthy human individuals. The overall study: Each donor's CD4 naive and CD4 memory cells filled three plates apiece, CD8 naive two, and CD8 memory one. Findings and caveats of the study: It was the non-shared clonotypes that had lower generation probabilities than clonotypes shared by all four donors.

Trimming cost V 7 bases and J 2 bases, with 15 bases left between them. This CDR3 contains 14 residues. From germline, CDR1 is SEHNR and CDR2 FQNEAQ (reference sequence). Naive CD8 cells lacked CD45RO and underwent positive selection for CCR7, leaving out terminally differentiated effector memory CD45RA+ cells. How the authors handled the data: There were no quality scores in the junction-only immunoSEQ sequences, so filtering differed. Here immunoSEQ multiplex PCR was the method, and the copy in TCRdb shows in-frame clones only, minus some. V and J calls plus clone size are reproduced from that table; the DNA served to infer D and trimming. The sample carries approximately 1.9 million clones, over 85% recorded once. Points on this clone: What it binds is not known.

The rearrangement links TRBV7-9 to TRBJ2-7, with D perhaps assigned TRBD1 or TRBD2 (5 bases each). The clonotype comes from a man younger than 35 in good health. Some clones in this sample may be carry-over from other donors' samples. The specimen was naive CD8+ T cells from PBMCs. The DNA for the CDR3 is TGTGCCAGCACCCACCGGGACCCCCCCTACGAGCAGTACTTC. Protein: CASTHRDPPYEQYF.